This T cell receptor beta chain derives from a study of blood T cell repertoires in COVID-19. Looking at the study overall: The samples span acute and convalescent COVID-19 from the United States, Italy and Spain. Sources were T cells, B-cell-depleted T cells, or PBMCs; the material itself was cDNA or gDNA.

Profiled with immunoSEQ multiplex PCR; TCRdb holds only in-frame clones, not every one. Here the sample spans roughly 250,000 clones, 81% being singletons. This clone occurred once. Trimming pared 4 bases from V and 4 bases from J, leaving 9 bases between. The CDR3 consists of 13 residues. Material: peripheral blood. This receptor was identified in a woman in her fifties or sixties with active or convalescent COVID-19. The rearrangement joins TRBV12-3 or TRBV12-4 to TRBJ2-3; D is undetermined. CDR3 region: CASSYATPDTQYF. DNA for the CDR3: TGTGCCAGCAGTTACGCTACCCCAGATACGCAGTATTTT.